These T cell receptor beta chains were read from a single sample in a study of shared clonotypes between healthy human individuals. Method: immunoSEQ multiplex PCR; TCRdb's copy keeps in-frame clones and lacks some. The sample contains around 1.9 million clones, about 92% of which appear only once. The sample comprised naive CD8+ T cells from PBMCs. These receptors were obtained from a man between 18 and 35 years old in good health. Some clones in this sample may be carry-over from other donors' samples. The CDR3 runs from the conserved cysteine through the conserved F or W. D genes are given only for firm matches. The size of a clone is reported for some rows only, either as once, few or many, or as a class for expanded clones.

NA	TRBV21-1	TRBJ2-7	NA	CASSKWPPLAGAYEQYF	TGTGCCAGCAGCAAATGGCCCCCACTAGCGGGAGCCTACGAGCAGTACTTC
NA	TRBV27	TRBJ2-1	NA	CASSLWRDPLYNEQFF	TGTGCCAGCAGTTTATGGCGGGACCCGCTCTACAATGAGCAGTTCTTC
NA	TRBV7-9	TRBJ2-3	NA	CASSLAGIGTDTQYF	TGTGCCAGCAGCTTAGCAGGCATCGGCACAGATACGCAGTATTTT
NA	TRBV27	TRBJ2-7	TRBD1	CASSARTGSYEQYF	TGTGCCAGCAGTGCGCGGACAGGGTCCTACGAGCAGTACTTC
NA	TRBV7-9	TRBJ2-1	TRBD2	CASSWTSGAYNEQFF	TGTGCCAGCAGCTGGACTAGCGGGGCCTACAATGAGCAGTTCTTC
NA	TRBV29-1	TRBJ1-2	TRBD1	CSVEDWTGYHGYTF	TGCAGCGTTGAAGATTGGACAGGCTATCATGGCTACACCTTC
NA	TRBV7-7	TRBJ2-7	NA	CASSLRPGLSYEQYF	TGTGCCAGCAGCTTACGACCGGGGCTTTCCTACGAGCAGTACTTC
NA	TRBV7-3	TRBJ2-7	NA	CASSLVGGLSEQYF	TGTGCCAGCAGCCTCGTAGGGGGGTTGAGCGAGCAGTACTTC
NA	TRBV28	TRBJ1-5	NA	CASSSWDSNQPQHF	TGTGCCAGCAGTTCTTGGGATAGCAATCAGCCCCAGCATTTT
NA	TRBV7-9	TRBJ2-7	TRBD2	CASSRPGAGASEQYF	TGTGCCAGCAGTCGGCCGGGTGCGGGAGCGAGCGAGCAGTACTTC
NA	TRBV7-9	TRBJ2-7	NA	CASSSKSYEQYF	TGTGCCAGCAGCTCGAAGTCCTACGAGCAGTACTTC
once	TRBV5-8	TRBJ2-7	NA	CASRTGWEQYF	TGTGCCAGCAGGACAGGTTGGGAGCAGTACTTC
NA	TRBV15	TRBJ2-7	TRBD2	CATSRDFGLEVTYEQYF	TGTGCCACCAGCAGAGATTTCGGACTAGAGGTTACGTACGAGCAGTACTTC
NA	TRBV29-1	TRBJ2-1	NA	CSVEDSGYEQFF	TGCAGCGTTGAAGATAGCGGCTATGAGCAGTTCTTC
NA	TRBV29-1	TRBJ2-3	NA	CSAGRGRTDTQYF	TGCAGCGCCGGCAGGGGCCGCACAGATACGCAGTATTTT
NA	TRBV6-6	TRBJ1-5	TRBD1	CASSYLQGASQPQHF	TGTGCCAGCAGTTACCTCCAGGGGGCCTCTCAGCCCCAGCATTTT
NA	TRBV7-9	TRBJ2-1	TRBD1	CASSLRQGVHNEQFF	TGTGCCAGCAGCTTAAGACAGGGCGTCCACAATGAGCAGTTCTTC
NA	TRBV18	TRBJ1-1	NA	CASSPRRGTVVSTEAFF	TGTGCCAGCTCACCTCGACGAGGTACGGTGGTTTCGACTGAAGCTTTCTTT
once	TRBV28	TRBJ2-3	NA	CASSYGTGRTDTQYF	TGTGCCAGCAGCTACGGTACGGGACGCACAGATACGCAGTATTTT
once	TRBV4-3	TRBJ2-2	NA	CASSQPGVTPGELFF	TGCGCCAGCAGCCAGCCCGGAGTAACTCCCGGGGAGCTGTTTTTT
NA	TRBV7-9	TRBJ1-1	TRBD1	CASSAPGQPNTEAFF	TGTGCCAGCAGTGCCCCGGGACAGCCGAACACTGAAGCTTTCTTT
NA	TRBV25-1	TRBJ2-1	NA	CASSEEVGESYNEQFF	TGTGCCAGCAGTGAAGAAGTGGGAGAGTCCTACAATGAGCAGTTCTTC
NA	TRBV29-1	TRBJ2-7	TRBD1	CSVVAGGSYEQYF	TGCAGCGTTGTGGCAGGGGGTTCCTACGAGCAGTACTTC
NA	TRBV7-9	TRBJ2-5	NA	CASRGETQYF	TGTGCCAGCAGGGGAGAGACCCAGTACTTC
NA	TRBV6-1	TRBJ2-7	TRBD1	CASSSRPGTGGEQYF	TGTGCCAGCAGTTCTCGTCCCGGGACAGGCGGCGAGCAGTACTTC
NA	TRBV4-3	TRBJ1-3	NA	CASSQDDLLGTGPARNTIYF	TGCGCCAGCAGCCAAGATGACTTATTGGGAACGGGCCCGGCTCGGAACACCATATATTTT
once	TRBV9	TRBJ2-1	NA	CASTHRGETYNEQFF	TGTGCCAGCACCCATAGGGGGGAGACTTACAATGAGCAGTTCTTC
once	TRBV7-3	TRBJ2-2	NA	CASSLQGTTGELFF	TGTGCCAGCAGCTTACAGGGAACCACCGGGGAGCTGTTTTTT
NA	TRBV27	TRBJ1-1	TRBD1	CASSDRQGLNTEAFF	TGTGCCAGCAGTGACCGACAGGGACTGAACACTGAAGCTTTCTTT
NA	TRBV4-3	TRBJ2-1	NA	CASSQDDEVAVHNEQFF	TGCGCCAGCAGCCAAGATGACGAGGTAGCAGTGCACAATGAGCAGTTCTTC
NA	TRBV27	TRBJ2-1	TRBD2	CASSGTSGSWEQFF	TGTGCCAGCAGTGGGACTAGCGGGAGTTGGGAGCAGTTCTTC
NA	TRBV7-2	TRBJ2-7	TRBD2	CASSLGLAGFYEQYF	TGTGCCAGCAGCCTGGGACTAGCGGGATTCTACGAGCAGTACTTC
NA	TRBV11-2	TRBJ1-2	TRBD1	CASSLGPQGHFLNYGYTF	TGTGCCAGCAGCTTAGGCCCACAGGGGCACTTTCTTAACTATGGCTACACCTTC
NA	TRBV7-9	TRBJ2-3	TRBD2	CASSRQREHTDTQYF	TGTGCCAGCAGCCGTCAGCGGGAGCACACAGATACGCAGTATTTT
NA	TRBV7-9	TRBJ2-4	NA	CASSFPGRNIQYF	TGTGCCAGCAGCTTTCCCGGCCGGAACATTCAGTACTTC
NA	TRBV19	TRBJ2-1	NA	CASTAGVGDEQFF	TGTGCCAGTACCGCCGGGGTTGGGGATGAGCAGTTCTTC
NA	TRBV29-1	TRBJ1-1	TRBD1	CSEIPQGETEAFF	TGCAGCGAGATCCCACAGGGGGAAACTGAAGCTTTCTTT
NA	TRBV5-5	TRBJ2-1	TRBD1	CASRPSRGSSYNEQFF	TGTGCCAGCAGACCAAGCAGGGGGAGCTCCTACAATGAGCAGTTCTTC
NA	TRBV5-6	TRBJ1-1	NA	CASSWGDANTEAFF	TGTGCCAGCAGCTGGGGGGACGCGAACACTGAAGCTTTCTTT
NA	TRBV7-7	TRBJ2-2	TRBD2	CASSSGTSGRTGELFF	TGTGCCAGCAGCTCCGGGACTAGCGGGAGAACCGGGGAGCTGTTTTTT
NA	TRBV6-1	TRBJ1-1	NA	CASSPQAFF	TGTGCCAGCAGTCCCCAAGCTTTCTTT
NA	TRBV27	TRBJ1-5	TRBD1	CASSSGQGAYQPQHF	TGTGCCAGCAGTTCCGGACAGGGGGCCTATCAGCCCCAGCATTTT
NA	TRBV9	TRBJ1-1	NA	CASSPWRGVVTEAFF	TGTGCCAGCAGCCCCTGGCGGGGGGTAGTTACTGAAGCTTTCTTT
once	TRBV28	TRBJ1-2	NA	CASTGDTETNYGYTF	TGTGCCAGCACCGGGGACACCGAGACTAACTATGGCTACACCTTC
NA	TRBV28	TRBJ2-1	NA	CASSPPWENEQFF	TGTGCCAGCAGTCCCCCGTGGGAGAATGAGCAGTTCTTC
NA	TRBV27	TRBJ2-3	NA	CASTTAGFLDTQYF	TGTGCCAGCACAACGGCGGGATTTTTAGATACGCAGTATTTT
NA	TRBV5-1	TRBJ2-3	TRBD2	CASSLTSGRISSTDTQYF	TGCGCCAGCAGCTTGACTAGCGGGAGGATCTCTAGCACAGATACGCAGTATTTT
NA	TRBV4-1	TRBJ2-2	TRBD2	CASSLSGLAGGPYTGELFF	TGCGCCAGCAGCCTAAGTGGACTAGCGGGAGGGCCCTACACCGGGGAGCTGTTTTTT
NA	TRBV7-3	TRBJ2-1	NA	CASSLVALSYNEQFF	TGTGCCAGCAGCTTAGTAGCGTTATCCTACAATGAGCAGTTCTTC
NA	TRBV27	TRBJ2-7	NA	CASSLWQKSEQYF	TGTGCCAGCAGTTTATGGCAAAAAAGCGAGCAGTACTTC
NA	TRBV27	TRBJ2-1	NA	CASSPQEYNEQFF	TGTGCCAGCAGTCCACAGGAGTACAATGAGCAGTTCTTC
NA	TRBV9	TRBJ2-5	NA	CASSVGGAETQYF	TGTGCCAGCAGCGTAGGGGGGGCGGAGACCCAGTACTTC
NA	TRBV5-4	TRBJ2-1	TRBD2	CASSLRREKRDNEQFF	TGTGCCAGCAGCTTGAGGCGGGAGAAAAGGGACAATGAGCAGTTCTTC
NA	TRBV11-3	TRBJ1-2	NA	CASSLVRGFGYGYTF	TGTGCCAGCAGCTTAGTTCGGGGGTTTGGCTATGGCTACACCTTC